In this sample, the clone carrying this T cell receptor beta chain turned up once. Profiled with immunoSEQ multiplex PCR; TCRdb holds only in-frame clones, not every one. The sample lists around 200,000 clones, 85% to 95% seen once, with roughly 1.6% in the top ten. The sample comes from a study of control samples from healthy donors and cancer patients. V was cut by 0 bases and J by 3 bases, with 4 bases left in between. CDR3 length: 13 amino acids. Per the germline V gene, CDR1 is MRHNA and CDR2 is SNTAGT. The sequenced sample was blood. The rearrangement joins TRBV6-4 to TRBJ2-3, with D unclear. The receptor comes from a man in his forties or fifties in good health. The CDR3 loop reads CASSDSWTDTQYF. As DNA, the CDR3 is TGTGCCAGCAGTGACTCGTGGACAGATACGCAGTATTTT.